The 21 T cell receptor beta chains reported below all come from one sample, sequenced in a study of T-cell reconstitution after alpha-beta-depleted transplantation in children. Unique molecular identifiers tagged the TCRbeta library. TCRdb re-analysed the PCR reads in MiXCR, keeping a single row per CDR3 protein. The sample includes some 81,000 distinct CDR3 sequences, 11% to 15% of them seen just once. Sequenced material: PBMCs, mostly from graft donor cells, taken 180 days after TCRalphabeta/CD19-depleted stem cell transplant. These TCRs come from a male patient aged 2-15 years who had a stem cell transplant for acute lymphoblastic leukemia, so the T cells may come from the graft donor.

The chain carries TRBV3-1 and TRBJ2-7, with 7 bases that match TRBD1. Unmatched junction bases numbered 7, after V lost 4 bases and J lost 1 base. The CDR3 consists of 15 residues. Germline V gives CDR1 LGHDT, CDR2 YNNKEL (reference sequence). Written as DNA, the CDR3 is TGTGCCAGCAGCCGCTACCGGGACAGTTCCTACGAGCAGTACTTC. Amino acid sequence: CASSRYRDSSYEQYF.

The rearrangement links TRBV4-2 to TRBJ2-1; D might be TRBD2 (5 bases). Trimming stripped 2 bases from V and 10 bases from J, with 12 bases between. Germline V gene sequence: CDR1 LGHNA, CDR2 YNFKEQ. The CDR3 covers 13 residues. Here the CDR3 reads CASSQKTMGEQFF. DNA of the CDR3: TGTGCCAGCAGCCAAAAGACTATGGGGGAGCAGTTCTTC.

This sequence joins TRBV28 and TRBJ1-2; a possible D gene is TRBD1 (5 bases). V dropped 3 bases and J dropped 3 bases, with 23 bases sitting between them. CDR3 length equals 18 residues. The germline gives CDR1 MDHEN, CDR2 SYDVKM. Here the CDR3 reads CASSLPGTYRSVYYGYTF. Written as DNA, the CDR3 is TGTGCCAGCAGTTTGCCGGGGACTTACCGTTCAGTGTACTATGGCTACACCTTC.

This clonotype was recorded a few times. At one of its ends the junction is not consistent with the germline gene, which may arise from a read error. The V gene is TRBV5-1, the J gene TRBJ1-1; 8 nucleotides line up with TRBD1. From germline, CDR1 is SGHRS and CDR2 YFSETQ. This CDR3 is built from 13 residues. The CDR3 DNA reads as TGCGCCGGCAGACAGGGGATGAACACTGAAGCTTTCTTT. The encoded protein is CAGRQGMNTEAFF. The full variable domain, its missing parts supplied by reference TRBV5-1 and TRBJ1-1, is KAGVTQTPRYLIKTRGQQVTLSCSPISGHRSVSWYQQTPGQGLQFLFEYFSETQRNKGNFPGRFSGRQFSNSRSEMNVSTLELGDSALYLCAGRQGMNTEAFFGQGTRLTVV.

The chain's CDR3 is CASSYWYTGELFF. The CDR3, as DNA: TGTGCCAGCAGTTACTGGTACACCGGGGAGCTGTTTTTT. V and J are TRBV6-2 or TRBV6-3 and TRBJ2-2; D is unclear. V was clipped by 1 base and J by 3 bases, with 3 bases between them. Germline lookup yields CDR1 MNHEY and CDR2 SVGEGT. This CDR3 region has 13 residues.

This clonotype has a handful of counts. CDR3 in amino acids: CASSLSGGYLEPQHF. The DNA for the CDR3 is TGTGCCAGCAGCTTATCCGGGGGCTATTTGGAGCCCCAGCATTTT. This chain connects TRBV7-3 to TRBJ1-5, with D perhaps TRBD1 (6 bases). CDR1 and CDR2 from the germline V gene are SGHTA and FQGTGA. Trimming left V 2 bases short and J 8 bases short, with 16 bases between. The CDR3 sequence is 15 residues long.

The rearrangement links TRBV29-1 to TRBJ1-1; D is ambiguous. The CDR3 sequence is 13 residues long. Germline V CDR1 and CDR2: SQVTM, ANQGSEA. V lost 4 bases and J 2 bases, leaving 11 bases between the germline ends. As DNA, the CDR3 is TGCAGCGTTGCGGCAGGTCGAAACACTGAAGCTTTCTTT. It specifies CSVAAGRNTEAFF. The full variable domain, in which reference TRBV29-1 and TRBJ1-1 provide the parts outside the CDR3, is SAVISQKPSRDICQRGTSLTIQCQVDSQVTMMFWYRQQPGQSLTLIATANQGSEATYESGFVIDKFPISRPNLTFSTLTVSNMSPEDSSIYLCSVAAGRNTEAFFGQGTRLTVV.

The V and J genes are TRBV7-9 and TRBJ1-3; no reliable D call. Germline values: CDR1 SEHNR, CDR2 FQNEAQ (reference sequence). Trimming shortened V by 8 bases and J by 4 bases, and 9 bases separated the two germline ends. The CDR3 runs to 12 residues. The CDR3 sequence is CASAPRGNTIYF. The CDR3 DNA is TGTGCCAGCGCCCCAAGGGGAAACACCATATATTTT.

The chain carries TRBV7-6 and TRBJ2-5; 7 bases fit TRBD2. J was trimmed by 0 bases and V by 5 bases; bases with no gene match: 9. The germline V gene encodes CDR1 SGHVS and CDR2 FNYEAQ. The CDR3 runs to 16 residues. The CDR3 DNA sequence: TGTGCCAGCAGCCCAACCCCCCTAGCGGACCAAGAGACCCAGTACTTC. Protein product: CASSPTPLADQETQYF.

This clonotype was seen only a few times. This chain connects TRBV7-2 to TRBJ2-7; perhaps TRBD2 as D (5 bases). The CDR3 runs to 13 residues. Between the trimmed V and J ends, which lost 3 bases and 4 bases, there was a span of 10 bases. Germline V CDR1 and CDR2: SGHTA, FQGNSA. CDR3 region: CASSFRRAYEQYF. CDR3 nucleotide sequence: TGTGCCAGCAGCTTCAGGCGGGCTTACGAGCAGTACTTC. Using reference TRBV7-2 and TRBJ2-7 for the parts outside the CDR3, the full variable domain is GAGVSQSPSNKVTEKGKDVELRCDPISGHTALYWYRQSLGQGLEFLIYFQGNSAPDKSGLPSDRFSAERTGGSVSTLTIQRTQQEDSAVYLCASSFRRAYEQYFGPGTRLTVT.

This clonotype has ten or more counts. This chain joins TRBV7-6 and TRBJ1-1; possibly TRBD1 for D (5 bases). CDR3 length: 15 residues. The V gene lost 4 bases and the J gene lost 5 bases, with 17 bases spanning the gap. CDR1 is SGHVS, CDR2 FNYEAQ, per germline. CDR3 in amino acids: CASSSSGGKETEAFF. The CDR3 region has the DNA TGTGCCAGCAGCTCGTCGGGGGGGAAGGAGACTGAAGCTTTCTTT. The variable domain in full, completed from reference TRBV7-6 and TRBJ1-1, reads GAGVSQSPRYKVTKRGQDVALRCDPISGHVSLYWYRQALGQGPEFLTYFNYEAQQDKSGLPNDRFSAERPEGSISTLTIQRTEQRDSAMYRCASSSSGGKETEAFFGQGTRLTVV.

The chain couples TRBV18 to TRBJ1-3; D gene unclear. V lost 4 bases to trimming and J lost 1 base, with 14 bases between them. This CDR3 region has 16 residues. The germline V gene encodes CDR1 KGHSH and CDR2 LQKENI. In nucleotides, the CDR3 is TGTGCCAGCTCACGCCCCACCGGGAGGTCTGGAAACACCATATATTTT. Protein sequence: CASSRPTGRSGNTIYF.

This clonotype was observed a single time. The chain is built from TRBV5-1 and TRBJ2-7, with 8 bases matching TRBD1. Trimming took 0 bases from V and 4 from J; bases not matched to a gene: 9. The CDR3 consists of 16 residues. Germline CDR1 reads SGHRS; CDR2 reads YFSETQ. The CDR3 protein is CASSLGRSGGGYEQYF. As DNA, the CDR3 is TGCGCCAGCAGCTTGGGCCGTTCAGGGGGCGGATACGAGCAGTACTTC.

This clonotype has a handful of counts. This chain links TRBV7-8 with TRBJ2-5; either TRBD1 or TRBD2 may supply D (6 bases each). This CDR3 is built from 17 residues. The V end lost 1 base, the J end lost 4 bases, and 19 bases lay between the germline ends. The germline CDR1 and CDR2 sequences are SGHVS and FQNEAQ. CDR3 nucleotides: TGTGCCAGCAGCTTAGTCCCCCAACTAGGAGGGGGAGAGACCCAGTACTTC. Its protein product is CASSLVPQLGGGETQYF.

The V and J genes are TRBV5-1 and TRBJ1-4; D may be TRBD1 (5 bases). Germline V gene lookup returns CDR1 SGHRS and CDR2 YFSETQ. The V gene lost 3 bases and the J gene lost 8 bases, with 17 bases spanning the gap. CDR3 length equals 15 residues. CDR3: CASSSRGLDREKLFF. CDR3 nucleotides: TGCGCCAGCAGCTCACGGGGACTGGACCGAGAAAAACTGTTTTTT.

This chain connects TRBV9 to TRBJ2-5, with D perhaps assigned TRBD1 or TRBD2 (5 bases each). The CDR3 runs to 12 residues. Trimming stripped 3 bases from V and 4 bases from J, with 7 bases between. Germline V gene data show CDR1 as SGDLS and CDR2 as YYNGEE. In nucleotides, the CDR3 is TGTGCCAGCAGCGGGGACCCAGAGACCCAGTACTTC. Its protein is CASSGDPETQYF.

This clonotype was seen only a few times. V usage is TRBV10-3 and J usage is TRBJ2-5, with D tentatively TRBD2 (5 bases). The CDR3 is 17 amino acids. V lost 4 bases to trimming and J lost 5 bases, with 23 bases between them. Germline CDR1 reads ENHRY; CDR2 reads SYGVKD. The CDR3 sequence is CAISGPGISATEETQYF. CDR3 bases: TGTGCCATCAGTGGCCCCGGGATCAGCGCTACGGAGGAGACCCAGTACTTC.

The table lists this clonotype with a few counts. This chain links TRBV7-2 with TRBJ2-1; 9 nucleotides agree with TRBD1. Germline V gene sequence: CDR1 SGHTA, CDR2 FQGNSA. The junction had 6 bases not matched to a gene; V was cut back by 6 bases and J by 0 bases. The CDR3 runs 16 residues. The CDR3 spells CASSSTGGLSYNEQFF. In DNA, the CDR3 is TGTGCCAGCAGTTCAACAGGGGGCCTCTCCTACAATGAGCAGTTCTTC.

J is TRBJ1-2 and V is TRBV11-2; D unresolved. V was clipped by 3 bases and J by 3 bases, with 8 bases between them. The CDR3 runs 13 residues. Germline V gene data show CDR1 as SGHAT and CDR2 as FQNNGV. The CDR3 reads CASSFPADYGYTF. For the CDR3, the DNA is TGTGCCAGCAGCTTTCCGGCAGACTATGGCTACACCTTC. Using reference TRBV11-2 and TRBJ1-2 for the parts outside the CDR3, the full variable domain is EAGVAQSPRYKIIEKRQSVAFWCNPISGHATLYWYQQILGQGPKLLIQFQNNGVVDDSQLPKDRFSAERLKGVDSTLKIQPAKLEDSAVYLCASSFPADYGYTFGSGTRLTVV.

CDR3: CASSQETSGVSYEQYF. Here the CDR3 DNA reads TGTGCCAGCAGCCAAGAAACTAGCGGGGTTTCCTACGAGCAGTACTTC. V and J are TRBV4-2 and TRBJ2-7; 10 bases agree with TRBD2. V shed 0 bases, J shed 1 base, and the junction held 3 bases outside the gene matches. This CDR3 spans 16 amino acids. Germline V gene data show CDR1 as LGHNA and CDR2 as YNFKEQ.

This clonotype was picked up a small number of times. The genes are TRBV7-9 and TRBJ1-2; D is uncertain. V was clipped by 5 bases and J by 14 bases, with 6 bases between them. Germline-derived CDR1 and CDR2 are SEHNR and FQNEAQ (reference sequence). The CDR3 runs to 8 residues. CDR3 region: CASSPWTF. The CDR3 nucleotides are TGTGCCAGCAGCCCTTGGACCTTC.